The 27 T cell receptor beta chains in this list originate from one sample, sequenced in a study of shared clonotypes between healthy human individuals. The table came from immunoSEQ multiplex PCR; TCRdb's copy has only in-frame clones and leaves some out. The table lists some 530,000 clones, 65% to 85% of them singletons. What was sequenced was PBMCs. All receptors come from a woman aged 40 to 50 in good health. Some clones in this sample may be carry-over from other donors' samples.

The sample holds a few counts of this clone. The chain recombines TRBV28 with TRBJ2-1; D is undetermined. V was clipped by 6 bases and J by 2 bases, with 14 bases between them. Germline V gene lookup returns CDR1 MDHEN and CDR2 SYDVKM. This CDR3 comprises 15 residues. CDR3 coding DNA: TGTGCCAGCAGGCCCCTTGATCAGACCTACAATGAGCAGTTCTTC. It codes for CASRPLDQTYNEQFF.

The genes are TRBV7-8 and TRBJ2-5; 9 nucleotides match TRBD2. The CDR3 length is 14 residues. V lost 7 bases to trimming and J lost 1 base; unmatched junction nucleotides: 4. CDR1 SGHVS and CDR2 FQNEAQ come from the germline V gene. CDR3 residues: CASKLAGFQETQYF. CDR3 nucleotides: TGTGCCAGCAAACTAGCGGGTTTCCAAGAGACCCAGTACTTC.

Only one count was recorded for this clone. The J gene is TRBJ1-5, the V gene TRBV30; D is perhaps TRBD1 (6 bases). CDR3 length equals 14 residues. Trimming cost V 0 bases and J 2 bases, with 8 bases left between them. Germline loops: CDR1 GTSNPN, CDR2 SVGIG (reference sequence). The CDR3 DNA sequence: TGTGCCTGGAGTGTAAGGGGGGGCAATCAGCCCCAGCATTTT. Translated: CAWSVRGGNQPQHF.

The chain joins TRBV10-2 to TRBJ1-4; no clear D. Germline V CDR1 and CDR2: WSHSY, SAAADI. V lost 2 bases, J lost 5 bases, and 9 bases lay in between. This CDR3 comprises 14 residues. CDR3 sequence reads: CASSEVPENEKLFF. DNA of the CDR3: TGCGCCAGCAGTGAGGTGCCAGAAAATGAAAAACTGTTTTTT.

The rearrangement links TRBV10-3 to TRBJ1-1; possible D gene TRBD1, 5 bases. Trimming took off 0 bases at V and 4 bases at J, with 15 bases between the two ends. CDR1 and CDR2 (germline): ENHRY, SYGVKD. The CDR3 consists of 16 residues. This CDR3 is CAISESRGAGRTEAFF. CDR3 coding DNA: TGTGCCATCAGTGAGTCGCGAGGGGCGGGTCGCACTGAAGCTTTCTTT.

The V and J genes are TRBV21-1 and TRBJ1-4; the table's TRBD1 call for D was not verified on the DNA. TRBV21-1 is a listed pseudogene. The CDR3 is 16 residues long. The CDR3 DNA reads TGTGCCAGCAGCAAAACTGGGACATTAGGTAATGAAAAACTGTTTTTT. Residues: CASSKTGTLGNEKLFF.

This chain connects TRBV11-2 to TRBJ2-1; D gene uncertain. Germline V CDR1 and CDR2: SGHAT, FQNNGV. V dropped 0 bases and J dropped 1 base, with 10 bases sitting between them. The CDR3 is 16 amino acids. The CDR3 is CASSLDSRYSYNEQFF. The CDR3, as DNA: TGTGCCAGCAGCTTAGATTCAAGATATTCCTACAATGAGCAGTTCTTC.

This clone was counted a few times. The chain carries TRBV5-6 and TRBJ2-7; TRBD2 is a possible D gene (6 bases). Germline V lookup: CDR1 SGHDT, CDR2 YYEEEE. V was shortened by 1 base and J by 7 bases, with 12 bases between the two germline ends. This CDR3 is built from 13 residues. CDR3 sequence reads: CASSLYMAGEQYF. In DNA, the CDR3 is TGTGCCAGCAGCTTGTATATGGCGGGGGAGCAGTACTTC.

The CDR3, as DNA: TGTGCCTGGAGTAGACTTTCCCGGGACAGTATTAACTATGGCTACACCTTC. Amino acid sequence: CAWSRLSRDSINYGYTF. J is TRBJ1-2 and V is TRBV30; 7 nucleotides agree with TRBD1. Trimming at V came to 2 bases and at J to 1 base, leaving 13 bases not matched to a gene. Germline loops: CDR1 GTSNPN, CDR2 SVGIG (reference sequence). The CDR3 runs 17 residues. Filled out from reference TRBV30 and TRBJ1-2, the complete variable domain reads SQTIHQWPATLVQPVGSPLSLECTVEGTSNPNLYWYRQAAGRGLQLLFYSVGIGQISSEVPQNLSASRPQDRQFILSSKKLLLSDSGFYLCAWSRLSRDSINYGYTFGSGTRLTVV.

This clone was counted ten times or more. The CDR3 protein is CASSHPIRETEAFF. The CDR3 DNA is TGCGCCAGCAGCCATCCTATCAGGGAAACTGAAGCTTTCTTT. V is TRBV4-3 and J is TRBJ1-1; possibly TRBD1 for D (5 bases). V lost 3 bases, J lost 5 bases, and 13 bases lay in between. Looked up from germline, CDR1 is LGHNA and CDR2 is YSLEER. The CDR3 spans 14 residues.

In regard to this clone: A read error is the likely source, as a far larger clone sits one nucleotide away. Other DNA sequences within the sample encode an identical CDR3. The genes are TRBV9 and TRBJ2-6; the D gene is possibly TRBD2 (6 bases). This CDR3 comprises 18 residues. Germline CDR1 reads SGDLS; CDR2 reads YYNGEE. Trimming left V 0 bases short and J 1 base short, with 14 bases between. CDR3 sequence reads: CASSVVGSGRSGANVLTF. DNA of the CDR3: TGTGCCAGCAGCGTAGTCGGCAGCGGGCGTTCTGGGGCCAACGTCCTGACTTTC.

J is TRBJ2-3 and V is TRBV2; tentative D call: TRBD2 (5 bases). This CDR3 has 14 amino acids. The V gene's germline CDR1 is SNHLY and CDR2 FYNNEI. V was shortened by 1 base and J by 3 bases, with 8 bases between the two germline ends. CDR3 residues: CASSEDLATDTQYF. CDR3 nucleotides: TGTGCCAGCAGTGAAGATTTAGCGACAGATACGCAGTATTTT.

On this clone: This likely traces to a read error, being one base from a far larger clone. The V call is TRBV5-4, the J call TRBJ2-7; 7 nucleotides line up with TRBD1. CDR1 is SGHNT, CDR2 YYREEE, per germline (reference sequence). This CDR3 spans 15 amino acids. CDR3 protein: CACSSGTAPSYEQYF. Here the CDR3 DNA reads TGTGCCTGCAGCTCCGGGACAGCACCTTCCTACGAGCAGTACTTC.

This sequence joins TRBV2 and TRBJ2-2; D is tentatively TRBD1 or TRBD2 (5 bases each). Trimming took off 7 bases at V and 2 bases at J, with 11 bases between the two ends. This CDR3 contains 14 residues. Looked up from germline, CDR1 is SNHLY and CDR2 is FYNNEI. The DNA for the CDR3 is TGTGCCAGCAAACAAGGGACCAACACCGGGGAGCTGTTTTTT. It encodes CASKQGTNTGELFF. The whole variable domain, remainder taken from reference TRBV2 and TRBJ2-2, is EPEVTQTPSHQVTQMGQEVILRCVPISNHLYFYWYRQILGQKVEFLVSFYNNEISEKSEIFDDQFSVERPDGSNFTLKIRSTKLEDSAMYFCASKQGTNTGELFFGEGSRLTVL.

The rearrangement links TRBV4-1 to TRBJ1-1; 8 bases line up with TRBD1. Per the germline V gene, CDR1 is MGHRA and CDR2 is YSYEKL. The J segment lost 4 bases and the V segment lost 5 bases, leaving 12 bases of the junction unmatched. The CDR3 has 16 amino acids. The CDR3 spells CASSTWGQAELTEAFF. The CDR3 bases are TGCGCCAGCAGCACCTGGGGACAGGCTGAACTCACTGAAGCTTTCTTT.

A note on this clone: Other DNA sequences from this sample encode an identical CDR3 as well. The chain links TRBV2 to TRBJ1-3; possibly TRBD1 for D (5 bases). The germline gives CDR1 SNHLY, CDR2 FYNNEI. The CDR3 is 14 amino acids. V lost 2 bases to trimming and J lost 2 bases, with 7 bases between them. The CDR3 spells CASSEQGAGNTIYF. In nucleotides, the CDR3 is TGTGCCAGCAGTGAACAGGGAGCTGGAAACACCATATATTTT.

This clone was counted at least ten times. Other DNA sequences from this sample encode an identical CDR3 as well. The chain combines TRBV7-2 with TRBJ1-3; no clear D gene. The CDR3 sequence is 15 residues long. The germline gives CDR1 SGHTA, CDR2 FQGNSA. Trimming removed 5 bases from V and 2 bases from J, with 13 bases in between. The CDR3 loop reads CASSVDSRTGNTIYF. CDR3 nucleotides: TGTGCCAGCAGCGTCGACTCTCGGACTGGAAACACCATATATTTT.

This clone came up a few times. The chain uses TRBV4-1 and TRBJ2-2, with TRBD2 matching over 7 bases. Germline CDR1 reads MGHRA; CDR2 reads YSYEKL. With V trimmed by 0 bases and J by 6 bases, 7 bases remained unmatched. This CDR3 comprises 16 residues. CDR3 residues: CASSQDTLGGPGELFF. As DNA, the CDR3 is TGCGCCAGCAGCCAAGATACGCTGGGAGGGCCCGGGGAGCTGTTTTTT.

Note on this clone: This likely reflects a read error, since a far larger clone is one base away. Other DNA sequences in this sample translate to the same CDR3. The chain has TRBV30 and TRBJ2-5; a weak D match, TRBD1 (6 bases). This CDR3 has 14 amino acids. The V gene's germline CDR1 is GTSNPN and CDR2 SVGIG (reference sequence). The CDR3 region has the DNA TGCGCCTGGAGCCGACAGGTTCGACAAGAGACCCAGTACTTC. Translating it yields CAWSRQVRQETQYF.

DNA for the CDR3: TGCGCCAGCAGCCAAACTACGGGACTAGCCTCTCCTAGCACAGATACGCAGTATTTT. This codes for CASSQTTGLASPSTDTQYF. The chain joins TRBV4-1 to TRBJ2-3, with 9 bases aligning to TRBD2. This CDR3 contains 19 residues. Germline values: CDR1 MGHRA, CDR2 YSYEKL. J lost 0 bases, V lost 2 bases, and 12 bases had no gene match.

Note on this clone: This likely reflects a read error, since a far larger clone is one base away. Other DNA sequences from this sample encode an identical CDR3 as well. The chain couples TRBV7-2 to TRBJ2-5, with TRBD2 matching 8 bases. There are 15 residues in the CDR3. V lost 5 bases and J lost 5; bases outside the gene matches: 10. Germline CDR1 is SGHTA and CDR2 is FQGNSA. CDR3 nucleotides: TGTGCCAGCAGCCGGTCTGGACTAGCCGAGGAGACCCAGTACTTC. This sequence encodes CASSRSGLAEETQYF.

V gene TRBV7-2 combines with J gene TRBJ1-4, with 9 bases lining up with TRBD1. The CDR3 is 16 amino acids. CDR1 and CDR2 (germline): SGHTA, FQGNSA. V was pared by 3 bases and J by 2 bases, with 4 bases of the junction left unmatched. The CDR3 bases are TGTGCCAGCAGCTTCCCAGGACAGGGGACTAATGAAAAACTGTTTTTT. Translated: CASSFPGQGTNEKLFF.

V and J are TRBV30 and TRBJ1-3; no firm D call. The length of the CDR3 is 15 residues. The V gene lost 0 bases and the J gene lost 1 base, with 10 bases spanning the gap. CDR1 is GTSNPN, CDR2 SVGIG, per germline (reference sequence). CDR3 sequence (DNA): TGTGCCTGGAGTGTGGGGATTGTTTCTGGAAACACCATATATTTT. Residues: CAWSVGIVSGNTIYF.

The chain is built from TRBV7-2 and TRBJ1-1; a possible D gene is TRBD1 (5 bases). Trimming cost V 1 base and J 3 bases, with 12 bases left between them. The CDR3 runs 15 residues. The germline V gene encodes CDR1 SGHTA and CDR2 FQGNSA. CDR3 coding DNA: TGTGCCAGCAGCTTAGGTCGGCTGGGGGACACTGAAGCTTTCTTT. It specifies CASSLGRLGDTEAFF.

The CDR3: CASSLGAANTGELFF. The CDR3 bases are TGCGCCAGCAGCTTGGGAGCGGCCAACACCGGGGAGCTGTTTTTT. The chain couples TRBV5-1 to TRBJ2-2, with a weak D call TRBD2 (5 bases). The V end was cut by 0 bases, the J end by 2 bases, with 8 bases between. The CDR3 is 15 residues long. In germline, CDR1 is SGHRS, CDR2 YFSETQ.

DNA of the CDR3: TGTGCCAGTACTTTTAGGGATCGGATTGGGTACACTGAAGCTTTCTTT. Protein: CASTFRDRIGYTEAFF. V gene TRBV19 combines with J gene TRBJ1-1; D is uncertain. The CDR3 runs 16 residues. The germline gives CDR1 LNHDA, CDR2 SQIVND (reference sequence). V gave up 7 bases and J gave up 3 bases, with 21 bases separating them.

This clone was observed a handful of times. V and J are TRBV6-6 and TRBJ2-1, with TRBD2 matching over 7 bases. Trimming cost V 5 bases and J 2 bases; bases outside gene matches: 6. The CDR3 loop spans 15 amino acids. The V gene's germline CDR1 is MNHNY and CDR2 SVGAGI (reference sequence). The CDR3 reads CASSLERETYNEQFF. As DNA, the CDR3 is TGTGCCAGCAGTCTCGAGCGGGAAACCTACAATGAGCAGTTCTTC.